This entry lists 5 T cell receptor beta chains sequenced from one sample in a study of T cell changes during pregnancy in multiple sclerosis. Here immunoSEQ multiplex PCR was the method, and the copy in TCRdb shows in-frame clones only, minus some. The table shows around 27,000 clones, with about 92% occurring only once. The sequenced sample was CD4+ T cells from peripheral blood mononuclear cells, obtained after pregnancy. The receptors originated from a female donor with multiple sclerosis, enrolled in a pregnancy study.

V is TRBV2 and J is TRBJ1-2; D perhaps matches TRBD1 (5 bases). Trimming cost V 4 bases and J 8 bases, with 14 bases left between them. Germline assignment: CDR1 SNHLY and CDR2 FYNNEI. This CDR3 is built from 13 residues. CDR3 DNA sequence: TGTGCCAGCAGTGCGGGAGGGAGGGGAGGCTACACCTTC. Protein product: CASSAGGRGGYTF.

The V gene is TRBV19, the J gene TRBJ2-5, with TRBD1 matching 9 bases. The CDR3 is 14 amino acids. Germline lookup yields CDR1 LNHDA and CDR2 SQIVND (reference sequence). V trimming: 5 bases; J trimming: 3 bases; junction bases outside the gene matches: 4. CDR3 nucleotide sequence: TGTGCCAGTAGTCGGACAGGGGTTAAAGAGACCCAGTACTTC. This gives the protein CASSRTGVKETQYF. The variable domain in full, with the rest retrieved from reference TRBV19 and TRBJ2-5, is DGGITQSPKYLFRKEGQNVTLSCEQNLNHDAMYWYRQDPGQGLRLIYYSQIVNDFQKGDIAEGYSVSREKKESFPLTVTSAQKNPTAFYLCASSRTGVKETQYFGPGTRLLVL.

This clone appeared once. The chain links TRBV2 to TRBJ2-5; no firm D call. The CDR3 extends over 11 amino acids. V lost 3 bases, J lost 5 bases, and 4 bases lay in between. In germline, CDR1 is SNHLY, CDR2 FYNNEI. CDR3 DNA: TGTGCCAGCAGTGACTTTGAGACCCAGTACTTC. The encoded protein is CASSDFETQYF.

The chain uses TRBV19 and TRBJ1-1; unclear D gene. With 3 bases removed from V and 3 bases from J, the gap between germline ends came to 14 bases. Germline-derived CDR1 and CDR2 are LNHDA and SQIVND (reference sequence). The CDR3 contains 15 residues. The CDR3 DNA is TGTGCCAGTAGTATGGGTGCGGGCGGGCACACTGAAGCTTTCTTT. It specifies CASSMGAGGHTEAFF.

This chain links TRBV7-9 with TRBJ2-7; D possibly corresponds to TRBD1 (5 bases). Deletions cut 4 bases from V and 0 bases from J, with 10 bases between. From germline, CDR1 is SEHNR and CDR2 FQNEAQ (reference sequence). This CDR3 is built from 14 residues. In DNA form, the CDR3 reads TGTGCCAGCAGCTCCGACAGTTTCTCCTACGAGCAGTACTTC. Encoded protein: CASSSDSFSYEQYF.